This TCR beta chain was found in a study of T-cell memory formation after mild COVID-19. Points on this clonotype: Its specificity is unknown.

MiXCR, run by TCRdb on the 5' RACE reads, gives a single entry per CDR3 protein. The sample comprises 180,000 or so distinct CDR3 sequences, approximately 10% of which are singletons, and 3.8% rests with the top ten. Per germline, CDR1 KGHDR and CDR2 SFDVKD. The CDR3 has 11 residues. Study observations and caveats: Some responding clones appeared in pre-infection memory, suggesting cross-reactive memory joined. Later expanders leaned CD4+, whereas day 15 to 85 contracting clones were balanced CD4/CD8.

Specimen: PBMCs or a T cell subset sorted from them (not recorded which). The TCR comes from a man aged 18 to 30 who had mild COVID-19 (a few samples of this study predate the infection). Cell type and time point are not known. The rearrangement links TRBV24-1 to TRBJ2-2; D is undetermined. The CDR3 reads CATEETGELFF. DNA for the CDR3: TGTGCGACCGAGGAAACCGGGGAGCTGTTTTTT.